The 20 T cell receptor beta chains given below trace back to one sample, sequenced in a study of T cells expressing NK-cell markers. TCRdb re-called the 5' RACE reads; every CDR3 protein appears as one record, without DNA. With 120,000 to 150,000 distinct CDR3 sequences in the sample, the ten largest clones hold approximately 12%. Sequenced input: blood T cells: a sorted CD56 or NKG2C T cell subset, CD4+ or CD8+ T cells, or bulk PBMC T cells (not recorded which). The source is a young man in good health.

V usage is TRBV30 and J usage is TRBJ2-1; TCRdb's D gene call, TRBD2, goes unchecked for lack of DNA. Germline V gene sequence: CDR1 GTSNPN, CDR2 SVGIG (reference sequence). The length of the CDR3 is 14 residues. CDR3 in amino acids: CAWEPGLAGREQFF.

The chain has TRBV4-3 and TRBJ2-7; the D call of TRBD1 rests on TCRdb alone, since no DNA is present to check it. The germline V gene encodes CDR1 LGHNA and CDR2 YSLEER. The length of the CDR3 is 15 residues. CDR3 residues: CASSPGVEGTYEQYF.

The chain joins TRBV16 to TRBJ1-1. Germline assignment: CDR1 KGHSY and CDR2 FQNENV. CDR3 size: 11 residues. This chain's CDR3 is CASSHHTEAFF.

This chain links TRBV4-3 with TRBJ2-1; TCRdb's D call, TRBD2, is unchecked because there is no DNA. Germline V gene sequence: CDR1 LGHNA, CDR2 YSLEER. This CDR3 comprises 16 residues. The CDR3 loop reads CASSQDRLAGASEQFF.

This chain links TRBV5-1 with TRBJ2-1; TCRdb's assignment of TRBD2 cannot be checked, as there is no DNA. CDR1 is SGHRS, CDR2 YFSETQ, per germline. This CDR3 is built from 13 residues. The CDR3 loop is CASSSVLSDEQFF.

The chain joins TRBV30 to TRBJ2-3; TCRdb calls TRBD2, which cannot be checked without DNA. Germline V gene data show CDR1 as GTSNPN and CDR2 as SVGIG (reference sequence). The CDR3 contains 18 residues. CDR3 sequence: CAWSEALPTSGRTDTQYF.

This chain joins TRBV10-2 and TRBJ2-2. The CDR3 length is 16 residues. Germline CDR1 WSHSY, CDR2 SAAADI. CDR3 region: CASSESPETNTGELFF.

The V gene is TRBV19, the J gene TRBJ2-7; no DNA is available, so the TRBD2 call from TCRdb remains unchecked. This CDR3 is 13 amino acids long. From germline, CDR1 is LNHDA and CDR2 SQIVND (reference sequence). Here the CDR3 reads CASSSQSAGEQYF. Together with reference TRBV19 and TRBJ2-7, the CDR3 gives the full variable domain: DGGITQSPKYLFRKEGQNVTLSCEQNLNHDAMYWYRQDPGQGLRLIYYSQIVNDFQKGDIAEGYSVSREKKESFPLTVTSAQKNPTAFYLCASSSQSAGEQYFGPGTRLTVT.

This chain connects TRBV11-1 to TRBJ1-4; without DNA, the TCRdb call of TRBD1 cannot be checked. The CDR3 is 15 residues long. Germline CDR1 reads SGHAT; CDR2 reads FQDESV (reference sequence). CDR3 in amino acids: CASSRQQGKEEKLFF.

The rearrangement links TRBV7-2 to TRBJ2-3; TCRdb's D call, TRBD2, is unchecked because there is no DNA. The CDR3 is 16 amino acids. CDR1 SGHTA and CDR2 FQGNSA come from the germline V gene. The CDR3 sequence: CASSPGLVWGTDTQYF.

This chain joins TRBV6-5 and TRBJ1-3; as DNA is missing, the TRBD1 call by TCRdb cannot be tested. Per the germline V gene, CDR1 is MNHEY and CDR2 is SVGAGI. CDR3 length: 15 amino acids. CDR3 sequence reads: CASSWPGSSGNTIYF.

The chain employs TRBV27 and TRBJ2-1; TCRdb's D call, TRBD2, is unchecked because there is no DNA. From germline, CDR1 is MNHEY and CDR2 SMNVEV (reference sequence). There are 15 residues in the CDR3. CDR3 sequence: CASSPGTASTNEQFF.

CDR3 region: CASSPVWGSGANVLTF. The chain combines TRBV11-3 with TRBJ2-6; TCRdb's D gene call, TRBD1, goes unchecked for lack of DNA. The CDR3 is 16 amino acids. Germline V gene data show CDR1 as SGHNT and CDR2 as YENEEA.

This chain links TRBV10-3 with TRBJ1-2; TCRdb's D gene call, TRBD1, goes unchecked for lack of DNA. Germline V gives CDR1 ENHRY, CDR2 SYGVKD. The CDR3 totals 13 residues. This chain's CDR3 is CAISVLGADGYTF.

This sequence joins TRBV2 and TRBJ2-7. Germline V gene data show CDR1 as SNHLY and CDR2 as FYNNEI. The CDR3 consists of 12 residues. This CDR3 reads CASSVSWSEQYF.

CDR3: CASSLFPGQINNEQFF. The chain links TRBV7-9 to TRBJ2-1; TCRdb calls TRBD1, which cannot be checked without DNA. Per germline, CDR1 SEHNR and CDR2 FQNEAQ (reference sequence). This CDR3 region has 16 residues.

The chain carries TRBV27 and TRBJ2-7; no DNA is available, so the TRBD2 call from TCRdb remains unchecked. Germline V gene lookup returns CDR1 MNHEY and CDR2 SMNVEV (reference sequence). The CDR3 is made up of 16 amino acids. The CDR3 region is CASSLLSTSGIYEQYF.

This chain uses TRBV7-6 with TRBJ1-1; without DNA, the TCRdb call of TRBD1 cannot be checked. Germline CDR1 and CDR2: SGHVS and FNYEAQ. This CDR3 is built from 16 residues. This CDR3 reads CASSLVGTGDGTEAFF.

The chain links TRBV4-3 to TRBJ2-1; TCRdb proposes TRBD1, but this gene call is untestable without DNA. The length of the CDR3 is 14 residues. Germline V lookup: CDR1 LGHNA, CDR2 YSLEER. CDR3 sequence: CASSQGDRYNEQFF.

The chain employs TRBV20-1 and TRBJ2-7; TCRdb picks TRBD2, but there is no DNA to check that call. The length of the CDR3 is 13 residues. In germline, CDR1 is DFQATT, CDR2 SNEGSKA (reference sequence). The CDR3 reads CSCPRESPYEQYF.